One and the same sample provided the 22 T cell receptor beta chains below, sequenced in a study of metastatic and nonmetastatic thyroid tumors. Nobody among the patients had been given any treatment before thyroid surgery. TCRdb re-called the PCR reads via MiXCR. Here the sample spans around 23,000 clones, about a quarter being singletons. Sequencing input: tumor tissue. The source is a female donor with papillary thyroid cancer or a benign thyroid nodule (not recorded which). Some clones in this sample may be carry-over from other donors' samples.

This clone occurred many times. The CDR3 DNA sequence: TGTGCCAGCAGCTTGACAGGGAATCAGCCCCAGCATTTT. Translation: CASSLTGNQPQHF. The rearrangement uses TRBV5-5 and TRBJ1-5; perhaps TRBD1 as D (6 bases). Germline loops: CDR1 SGHKS, CDR2 YYEKEE (reference sequence). The CDR3 is 13 residues long. V was trimmed by 1 base and J by 4 bases, leaving 6 bases between them.

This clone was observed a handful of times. The DNA for the CDR3 is TGCGCCAGCAGCCAAACTATTTTAGCGGGATCTCAAGAGACCCAGTACTTC. Protein: CASSQTILAGSQETQYF. The chain uses TRBV4-3 and TRBJ2-5, with 8 bases aligning to TRBD2. Germline V gene data show CDR1 as LGHNA and CDR2 as YSLEER. V was pared by 2 bases and J by 2 bases, with 10 bases of the junction left unmatched. This CDR3 has 17 amino acids.

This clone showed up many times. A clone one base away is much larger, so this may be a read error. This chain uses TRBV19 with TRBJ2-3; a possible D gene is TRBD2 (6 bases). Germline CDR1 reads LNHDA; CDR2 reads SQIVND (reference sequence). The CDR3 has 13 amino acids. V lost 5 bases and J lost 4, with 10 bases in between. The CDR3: CASSWSSADTQYF. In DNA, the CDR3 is TGTGCCAGTAGTTGGTCTAGCGCAGATACGCAGTATTTT.

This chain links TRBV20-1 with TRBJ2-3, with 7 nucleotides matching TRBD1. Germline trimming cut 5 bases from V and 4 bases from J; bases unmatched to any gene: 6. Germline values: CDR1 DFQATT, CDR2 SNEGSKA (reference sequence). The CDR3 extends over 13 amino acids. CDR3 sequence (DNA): TGCAGTGCTGGGACAGTAAGAGCAGATACGCAGTATTTT. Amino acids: CSAGTVRADTQYF.

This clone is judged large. Written as DNA, the CDR3 is TGTGCCAGCAGTCCCGGAACTCTCGAGCAGTACTTC. Protein: CASSPGTLEQYF. The chain has TRBV6-2 or TRBV6-3 and TRBJ2-7; no firm D call. The CDR3 consists of 12 residues. V lost 5 bases and J 6 bases, leaving 11 bases between the germline ends. CDR1 is MNHEY, CDR2 SVGEGT, per germline.

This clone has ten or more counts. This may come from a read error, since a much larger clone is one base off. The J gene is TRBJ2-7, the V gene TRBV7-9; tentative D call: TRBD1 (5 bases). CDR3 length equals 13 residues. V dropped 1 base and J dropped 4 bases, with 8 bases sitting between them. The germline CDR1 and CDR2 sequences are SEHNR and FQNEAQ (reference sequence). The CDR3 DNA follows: TGTGCCAGCAGCTTAGGGGGCGTATACGAGCAGTACTTC. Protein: CASSLGGVYEQYF.

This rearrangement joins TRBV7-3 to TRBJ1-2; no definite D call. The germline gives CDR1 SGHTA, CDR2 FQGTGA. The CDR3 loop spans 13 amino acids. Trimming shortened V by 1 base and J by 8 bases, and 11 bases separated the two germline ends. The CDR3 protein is CASSLSTGKGYTF. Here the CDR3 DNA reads TGTGCCAGCAGCTTAAGTACTGGGAAGGGCTACACCTTC.

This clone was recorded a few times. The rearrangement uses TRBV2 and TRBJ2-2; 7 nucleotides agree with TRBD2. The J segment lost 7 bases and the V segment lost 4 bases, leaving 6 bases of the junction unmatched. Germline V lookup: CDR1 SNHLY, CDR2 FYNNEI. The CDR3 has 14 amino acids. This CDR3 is CASSVPGGYGELFF. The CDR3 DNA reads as TGTGCCAGCAGTGTGCCGGGGGGTTACGGGGAGCTGTTTTTT.

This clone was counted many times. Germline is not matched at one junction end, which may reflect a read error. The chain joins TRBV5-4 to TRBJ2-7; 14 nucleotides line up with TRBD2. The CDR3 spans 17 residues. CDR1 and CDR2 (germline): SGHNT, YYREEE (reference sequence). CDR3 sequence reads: CTSSSGLAGVQPYEQYF. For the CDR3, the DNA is TGTACCAGCAGCTCGGGACTAGCGGGGGTTCAACCCTACGAGCAGTACTTC.

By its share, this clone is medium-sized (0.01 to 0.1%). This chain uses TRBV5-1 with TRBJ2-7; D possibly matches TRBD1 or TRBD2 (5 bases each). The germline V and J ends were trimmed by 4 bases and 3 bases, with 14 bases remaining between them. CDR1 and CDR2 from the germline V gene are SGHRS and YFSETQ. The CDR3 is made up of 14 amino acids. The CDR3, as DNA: TGCGCCAGCAGCCCCATTCAGGGAGTCTACGAGCAGTACTTC. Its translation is CASSPIQGVYEQYF.

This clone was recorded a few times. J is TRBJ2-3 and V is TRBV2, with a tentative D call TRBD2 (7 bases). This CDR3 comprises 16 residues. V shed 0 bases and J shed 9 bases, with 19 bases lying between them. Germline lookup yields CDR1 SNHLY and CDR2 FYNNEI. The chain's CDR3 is CASSEALCGGQGTQYF. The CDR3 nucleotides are TGTGCCAGCAGTGAAGCGCTGTGCGGGGGCCAGGGGACGCAGTATTTT.

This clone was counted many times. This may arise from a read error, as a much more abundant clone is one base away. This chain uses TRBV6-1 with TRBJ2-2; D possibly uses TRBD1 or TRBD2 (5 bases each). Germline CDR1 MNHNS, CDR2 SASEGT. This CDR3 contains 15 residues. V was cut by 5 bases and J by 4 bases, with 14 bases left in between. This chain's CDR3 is CASSKPRDGTGELFF. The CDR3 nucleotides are TGTGCCAGCAGTAAACCGAGGGACGGCACCGGGGAGCTGTTTTTT.

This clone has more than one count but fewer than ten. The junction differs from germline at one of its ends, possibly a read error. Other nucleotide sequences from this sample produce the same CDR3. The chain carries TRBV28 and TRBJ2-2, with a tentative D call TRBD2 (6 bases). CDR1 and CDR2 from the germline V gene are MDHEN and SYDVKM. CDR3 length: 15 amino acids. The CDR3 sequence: CASSSHGGGTGELFF. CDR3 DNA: TGTGCCAGCAGTTCCCACGGGGGTGGGACCGGCGAGCTGTTTTTT.

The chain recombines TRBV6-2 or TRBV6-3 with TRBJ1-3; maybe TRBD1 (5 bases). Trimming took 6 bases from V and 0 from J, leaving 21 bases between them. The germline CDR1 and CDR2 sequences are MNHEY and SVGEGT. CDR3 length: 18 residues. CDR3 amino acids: CASRGGGWAGSSGNTIYF. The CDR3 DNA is TGTGCCAGCAGGGGGGGGGGTTGGGCGGGATCCTCTGGAAACACCATATATTTT.

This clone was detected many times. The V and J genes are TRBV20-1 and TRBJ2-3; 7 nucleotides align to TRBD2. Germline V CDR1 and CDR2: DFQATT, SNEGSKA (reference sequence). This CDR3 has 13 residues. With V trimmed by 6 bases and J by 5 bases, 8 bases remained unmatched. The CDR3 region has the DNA TGCAGTGCCCTTAAAAGCGGGGTAGATACGCAGTATTTT. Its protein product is CSALKSGVDTQYF.

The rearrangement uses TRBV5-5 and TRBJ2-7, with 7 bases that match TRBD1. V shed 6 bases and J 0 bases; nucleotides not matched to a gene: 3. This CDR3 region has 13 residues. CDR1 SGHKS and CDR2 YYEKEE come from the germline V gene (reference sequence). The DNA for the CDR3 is TGTGCCAGCATCGAGGGGGCCTCCTACGAGCAGTACTTC. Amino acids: CASIEGASYEQYF.

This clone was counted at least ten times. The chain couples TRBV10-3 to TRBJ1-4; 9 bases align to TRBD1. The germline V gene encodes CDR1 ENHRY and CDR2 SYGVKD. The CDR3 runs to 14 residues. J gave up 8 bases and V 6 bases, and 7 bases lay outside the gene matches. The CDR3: CAISPGQGGEKLFF. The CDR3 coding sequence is TGTGCCATCAGCCCGGGACAGGGTGGGGAAAAACTGTTTTTT.

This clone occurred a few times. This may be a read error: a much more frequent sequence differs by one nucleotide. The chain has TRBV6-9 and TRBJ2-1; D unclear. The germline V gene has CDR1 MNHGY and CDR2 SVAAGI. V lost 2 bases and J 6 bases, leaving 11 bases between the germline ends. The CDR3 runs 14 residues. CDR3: CASSYRAEPNEQFF. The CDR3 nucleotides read TGTGCCAGCAGTTATAGGGCAGAGCCCAATGAGCAGTTCTTC.

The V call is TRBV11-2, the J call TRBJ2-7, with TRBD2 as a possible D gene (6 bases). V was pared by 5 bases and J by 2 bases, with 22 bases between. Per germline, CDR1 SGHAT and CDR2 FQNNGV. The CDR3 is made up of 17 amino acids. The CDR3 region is CASSPGYGLGTAYEQYF. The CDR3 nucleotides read TGTGCCAGCAGCCCCGGCTACGGCTTGGGGACTGCCTACGAGCAGTACTTC.

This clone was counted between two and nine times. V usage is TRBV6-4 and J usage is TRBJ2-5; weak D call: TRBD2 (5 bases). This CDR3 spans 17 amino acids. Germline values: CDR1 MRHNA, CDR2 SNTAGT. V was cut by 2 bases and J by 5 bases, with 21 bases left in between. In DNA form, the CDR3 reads TGTGCCAGCAGTGACACGATATTCGGGGTGGCCTGGGAGACCCAGTACTTC. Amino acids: CASSDTIFGVAWETQYF.

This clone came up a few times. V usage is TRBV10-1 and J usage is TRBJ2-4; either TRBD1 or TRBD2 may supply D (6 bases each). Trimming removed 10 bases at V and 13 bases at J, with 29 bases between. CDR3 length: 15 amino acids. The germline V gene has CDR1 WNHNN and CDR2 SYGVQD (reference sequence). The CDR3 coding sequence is TGCGCCAACAATTGTAGTAGAGGGGGGCCAGAGACACAGTACTTC. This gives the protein CANNCSRGGPETQYF.

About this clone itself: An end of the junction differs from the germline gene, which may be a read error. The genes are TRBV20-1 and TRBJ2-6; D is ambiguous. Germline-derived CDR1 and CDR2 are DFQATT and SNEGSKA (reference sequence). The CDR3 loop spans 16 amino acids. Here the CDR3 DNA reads TGCAGTGCCACCGAAAATGGGTGGGCTGGGCCCAACGTCCTGACTTTC. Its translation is CSATENGWAGPNVLTF.